The next 25 T cell receptor beta chains were all read from a single sample in a study of blood T cell repertoires in COVID-19. Clones were sequenced by immunoSEQ multiplex PCR, and TCRdb holds only the in-frame ones, with some missing. The profile shows 170,000 or so clones, around nine tenths of them singletons. The sample was peripheral blood. The receptors derive from a woman between 70 and 85 years old with COVID-19, enrolled during active disease.

CDR3 sequence: CACPDRASYEQYF. DNA for the CDR3: TGTGCCTGCCCGGACAGGGCTAGCTACGAGCAGTACTTC. The V and J genes are TRBV30 and TRBJ2-7; 8 nucleotides agree with TRBD1. The CDR3 runs to 13 residues. The V and J ends lost 6 bases and 3 bases, in that order; junction bases with no gene match: 7. The germline V gene encodes CDR1 GTSNPN and CDR2 SVGIG (reference sequence).

The chain employs TRBV19 and TRBJ2-3; TRBD1 matches 9 bases. Germline V gene lookup returns CDR1 LNHDA and CDR2 SQIVND (reference sequence). After removal of 11 bases from V and 6 bases from J, the junction contained 15 bases not matched to a gene. The CDR3 contains 15 residues. This CDR3 reads CASLEGTGLSDTQYF. Here the CDR3 DNA reads TGTGCCTCCTTAGAAGGGACAGGGTTGTCGGATACGCAGTATTTT.

A single count supports this clone. The chain carries TRBV10-3 and TRBJ2-2; TRBD1 matches 9 bases. Germline V CDR1 and CDR2: ENHRY, SYGVKD. V shed 6 bases and J 3 bases; nucleotides not matched to a gene: 5. The CDR3 is made up of 15 amino acids. Here the CDR3 reads CAIRLRQGDTGELFF. Written as DNA, the CDR3 is TGTGCCATCAGATTAAGACAGGGGGACACCGGGGAGCTGTTTTTT.

The V call is TRBV6-7, the J call TRBJ2-5; TRBD2 agrees at 11 bases. Near its end, the DNA agrees better with TRBJ2-7, so the J call may be wrong. TRBV6-7 is known as an ORF, though its function is uncertain. This CDR3 comprises 16 residues. Written as DNA, the CDR3 is TGTGCCAGCAGTTACTCGAAACTAGCGGGAGATTACGAGCAGTACTTC. This encodes CASSYSKLAGDYEQYF.

This clone came up once. This chain links TRBV10-3 with TRBJ1-2; 8 bases fit TRBD1. V lost 3 bases, J lost 6 bases, and 3 bases stayed unmatched. Germline V gene data show CDR1 as ENHRY and CDR2 as SYGVKD. There are 13 residues in the CDR3. The CDR3 reads CAISDGQGNGYTF. The CDR3 DNA is TGTGCCATCAGTGACGGACAGGGCAATGGCTACACCTTC.

This chain joins TRBV21-1 and TRBJ2-2; the D segment call TRBD2 is taken from the table without a DNA check. TRBV21-1 counts as a pseudogene. The CDR3 sequence is 15 residues long. The CDR3 sequence is CASSKGLALSGELFF. The DNA of the CDR3 is TGTGCCAGCAGCAAGGGACTAGCGCTCTCCGGGGAGCTGTTTTTT.

The chain links TRBV7-8 to TRBJ1-1; D is unclear. Germline V gene data show CDR1 as SGHVS and CDR2 as FQNEAQ. This CDR3 comprises 13 residues. V lost 5 bases, J lost 5 bases, and 12 bases lay in between. Written as DNA, the CDR3 is TGTGCCAGCAGCCCACGAAGAGTGACTGAAGCTTTCTTT. Amino acids: CASSPRRVTEAFF.

The chain employs TRBV28 and TRBJ1-6, with D hard to call. Germline assignment: CDR1 MDHEN and CDR2 SYDVKM. The ends were cut back, 4 bases at V and 6 bases at J, with 16 bases in the middle. This CDR3 contains 16 residues. This CDR3 is CASSSYGVGSNSPLHF. CDR3 nucleotide sequence: TGTGCCAGCAGTTCTTATGGAGTGGGGAGTAATTCACCCCTCCACTTT. The whole variable domain, remainder taken from reference TRBV28 and TRBJ1-6, is DVKVTQSSRYLVKRTGEKVFLECVQDMDHENMFWYRQDPGLGLRLIYFSYDVKMKEKGDIPEGYSVSREKKERFSLILESASTNQTSMYLCASSSYGVGSNSPLHFGNGTRLTVT.

The gene calls are TRBV29-1 and TRBJ2-7; D is undetermined. CDR1 and CDR2 from the germline V gene are SQVTM and ANQGSEA. V lost 7 bases and J lost 2, with 12 bases in between. This CDR3 spans 12 amino acids. The CDR3 loop is CSASAGPYEQYF. CDR3 DNA sequence: TGCAGCGCCTCGGCAGGTCCCTACGAGCAGTACTTC.

The J gene is TRBJ2-2, the V gene TRBV3-1 (or the pseudogene TRBV3-2), with D hard to call. The germline V and J ends were trimmed by 0 bases and 7 bases, with 9 bases remaining between them. Germline V CDR1 and CDR2: LGHDT, YNNKEL (reference sequence). The CDR3 runs 14 residues. In DNA, the CDR3 is TGTGCCAGCAGCCAAGAGGCAGATGGCGGGGAGCTGTTTTTT. This encodes CASSQEADGGELFF.

J is TRBJ1-1 and V is TRBV28; 9 nucleotides agree with TRBD1. V lost 3 bases to trimming and J lost 4 bases; unmatched junction nucleotides: 9. This CDR3 contains 16 residues. Germline V gene sequence: CDR1 MDHEN, CDR2 SYDVKM. For the CDR3, the DNA is TGTGCCAGCAGTTTTTTCCGGGACAGGGTCCGCACTGAAGCTTTCTTT. This translates into CASSFFRDRVRTEAFF. The complete variable domain, with remaining parts taken from reference TRBV28 and TRBJ1-1, reads DVKVTQSSRYLVKRTGEKVFLECVQDMDHENMFWYRQDPGLGLRLIYFSYDVKMKEKGDIPEGYSVSREKKERFSLILESASTNQTSMYLCASSFFRDRVRTEAFFGQGTRLTVV.

This rearrangement joins TRBV7-9 to TRBJ2-7; 10 bases agree with TRBD1. The CDR3 has 14 amino acids. Trimming removed 4 bases from V and 5 bases from J; junction bases left unmatched: 5. The germline V gene encodes CDR1 SEHNR and CDR2 FQNEAQ (reference sequence). The DNA of the CDR3 is TGTGCCAGCAGCTACGGGACAGGGGAAGACGAGCAGTACTTC. Its protein is CASSYGTGEDEQYF. The full variable domain, with the rest looked up from reference TRBV7-9 and TRBJ2-7, is DTGVSQNPRHKITKRGQNVTFRCDPISEHNRLYWYRQTLGQGPEFLTYFQNEAQLEKSRLLSDRFSAERPKGSFSTLEIQRTEQGDSAMYLCASSYGTGEDEQYFGPGTRLTVT.

In this sample, this clone turned up once. V is TRBV19 and J is TRBJ2-1; 12 bases agree with TRBD2. The CDR3 runs 15 residues. With 6 bases clipped from V and 6 bases from J, the junction kept 6 bases outside the gene matches. Germline V gives CDR1 LNHDA, CDR2 SQIVND (reference sequence). The CDR3 DNA reads TGTGCCAGTAGCCCGGCTAGCGGGAGGGCCAATGAGCAGTTCTTC. Protein: CASSPASGRANEQFF.

J is TRBJ2-1 and V is TRBV6-5; 13 bases are shared with TRBD2. Germline CDR1 is MNHEY and CDR2 is SVGAGI. Germline trimming cut 10 bases from V and 4 bases from J; bases unmatched to any gene: 4. The CDR3 totals 14 residues. The CDR3 sequence: CATGTSGTYNEQFF. DNA of the CDR3: TGTGCCACCGGGACTAGCGGGACTTACAATGAGCAGTTCTTC.

The chain links TRBV9 to TRBJ1-6; D is unclear. The germline V gene has CDR1 SGDLS and CDR2 YYNGEE. V was clipped by 3 bases and J by 4 bases, with 17 bases between them. The CDR3 spans 17 residues. The CDR3 region has the DNA TGTGCCAGCAGCGATGACCCCAGCGACGGGTATAATTCACCCCTCCACTTT. It codes for CASSDDPSDGYNSPLHF.

This chain connects TRBV6-5 to TRBJ2-7, with 11 bases lining up with TRBD1. The CDR3 extends over 15 amino acids. The J segment lost 1 base and the V segment lost 6 bases, leaving 5 bases of the junction unmatched. CDR1 is MNHEY, CDR2 SVGAGI, per germline. Here the CDR3 reads CASRVGQGASYEQYF. In DNA, the CDR3 is TGTGCCAGCAGAGTCGGACAGGGGGCATCCTACGAGCAGTACTTC.

The chain employs TRBV7-2 and TRBJ1-6; TRBD1 aligns across 8 bases. V dropped 4 bases and J dropped 7; count of bases not matched to a gene: 6. This CDR3 region has 15 residues. From germline, CDR1 is SGHTA and CDR2 FQGNSA. The CDR3 loop is CASSSFSGGNSPLHF. Here the CDR3 DNA reads TGTGCCAGCAGCTCCTTTTCAGGGGGCAATTCACCCCTCCACTTT.

Only one count was recorded for this clone. This chain uses TRBV28 with TRBJ2-7, with 8 bases fitting TRBD2. This CDR3 contains 14 residues. The V gene end was trimmed by 5 bases and the J gene end by 2 bases; junction bases not matched to a gene: 5. CDR1 is MDHEN and CDR2 is SYDVKM in the germline V gene. CDR3 in amino acids: CASSPQREPYEQYF. CDR3 nucleotides: TGTGCCAGCAGTCCCCAGCGGGAGCCCTACGAGCAGTACTTC. Full variable domain (remainder filled in from reference TRBV28 and TRBJ2-7): DVKVTQSSRYLVKRTGEKVFLECVQDMDHENMFWYRQDPGLGLRLIYFSYDVKMKEKGDIPEGYSVSREKKERFSLILESASTNQTSMYLCASSPQREPYEQYFGPGTRLTVT.

This clone was picked up a small number of times. This sequence joins TRBV4-1 and TRBJ2-2; D not resolved. This CDR3 region has 16 residues. V was pared by 1 base and J by 0 bases, with 9 bases between. CDR1 and CDR2 from the germline V gene are MGHRA and YSYEKL. CDR3 nucleotides: TGCGCCAGCAGCCAAGTACTAAGCCCGAACACCGGGGAGCTGTTTTTT. Its translation: CASSQVLSPNTGELFF.

The V gene is TRBV30, the J gene TRBJ1-2; D is uncertain. V gave up 2 bases and J gave up 0 bases, with 13 bases separating them. From germline, CDR1 is GTSNPN and CDR2 SVGIG (reference sequence). The CDR3 spans 15 residues. Here the CDR3 DNA reads TGTGCCTGGAGTTCAAAACTATTAGCTAACTATGGCTACACCTTC. Its protein is CAWSSKLLANYGYTF.

The rearrangement joins TRBV5-1 to TRBJ2-7; D is possibly TRBD1 (5 bases). This CDR3 is 14 amino acids long. V gave up 0 bases and J gave up 4 bases, with 11 bases separating them. The V gene's germline CDR1 is SGHRS and CDR2 YFSETQ. In DNA form, the CDR3 reads TGCGCCAGCAGCTTGGGGCAGGGCCTATACGAGCAGTACTTC. Translating it yields CASSLGQGLYEQYF.

This clone has a single count. The chain recombines TRBV28 with TRBJ1-5; tentatively, D is TRBD1 (6 bases). Between the trimmed V and J ends, which lost 6 bases and 7 bases, there was a span of 16 bases. Germline values: CDR1 MDHEN, CDR2 SYDVKM. The CDR3 covers 14 residues. In DNA form, the CDR3 reads TGTGCCAGCAGGGCAGGGAGGGGGGGCCAGCCCCAGCATTTT. Its translation is CASRAGRGGQPQHF.

The genes are TRBV7-9 and TRBJ2-3; D might be TRBD2 (6 bases). Trimming left V 2 bases short and J 2 bases short, with 8 bases between. CDR1 SEHNR and CDR2 FQNEAQ come from the germline V gene (reference sequence). The CDR3 is 14 residues long. CDR3 nucleotide sequence: TGTGCCAGCAGCTTAACGGACTACACAGATACGCAGTATTTT. Its protein product is CASSLTDYTDTQYF.

This chain uses TRBV27 with TRBJ1-1; TRBD1 is a possible D gene (5 bases). CDR1 is MNHEY and CDR2 is SMNVEV in the germline V gene (reference sequence). The CDR3 is 15 amino acids. The V and J ends lost 7 bases and 5 bases respectively, with 20 bases between them. The CDR3 nucleotides are TGTGCCAGCACTCCCGCGGGGGTTGGGTTGACTGAAGCTTTCTTT. Translating it yields CASTPAGVGLTEAFF.

The J gene is TRBJ1-5, the V gene TRBV27; 7 bases are a match to TRBD1. The J segment lost 3 bases and the V segment lost 5 bases, leaving 4 bases of the junction unmatched. The germline V gene has CDR1 MNHEY and CDR2 SMNVEV (reference sequence). The CDR3 extends over 14 amino acids. As DNA, the CDR3 is TGTGCCAGCAGTCCCACAGGGGTCAATCAGCCCCAGCATTTT. Its protein product is CASSPTGVNQPQHF.